This T cell receptor (beta chain) stems from a study of spatial heterogeneity in lung cancer. TCRdb re-analysed the 5' RACE reads in MiXCR, keeping a single row per CDR3 protein. The sample holds around 70,000 distinct CDR3 sequences, over 7% seen once. Germline V gene lookup returns CDR1 MNHEY and CDR2 SVGAGI. CDR3 length: 14 residues. Trimming took 2 bases from V and 2 from J, leaving 7 bases between them. Time point given: blood at routine non-recurrence follow-up after resection. This clonotype was sampled from a female donor with early-stage non-small cell lung cancer. The sample consisted of PBMCs, taken at follow-up. The chain has TRBV6-5 and TRBJ2-1; possibly TRBD1 for D (5 bases). Here the CDR3 reads CASSYTTAYNEQFF. The CDR3 DNA is TGTGCCAGCAGTTACACGACAGCCTACAATGAGCAGTTCTTC.